This TCR beta chain comes out of a study of OX40 agonist ivuxolimab in advanced cancers. The protocol was immunoSEQ multiplex PCR, while the TCRdb copy is restricted to in-frame clones and leaves out a portion. Of tens of thousands of clones listed, roughly 90% were seen once; the top ten hold 11%. CDR3 length: 14 amino acids. The germline V and J ends were trimmed by 5 bases and 4 bases, with 14 bases remaining between them. Germline CDR1 reads SEHNR; CDR2 reads FQNEAQ (reference sequence). The sample consisted of CD4+ or CD8+ T cells sorted from blood, taken in a trial of the OX40 agonist ivuxolimab. This clonotype originated in an adult with an advanced solid tumor such as melanoma, head and neck, liver or kidney cancer. The chain carries TRBV7-9 and TRBJ1-2; D is perhaps TRBD1 (5 bases). The CDR3 DNA sequence: TGTGCCAGCAGCAGCGAGGACACCTTCTATGGCTACACCTTC. The encoded protein is CASSSEDTFYGYTF.